This record concerns one T cell receptor beta chain sequence. From germline, CDR1 is MDHEN and CDR2 SYDVKM. V shed 5 bases and J 0 bases; nucleotides not matched to a gene: 9. The CDR3 runs 19 residues. Clones were sequenced by immunoSEQ multiplex PCR, and TCRdb holds only the in-frame ones, with some missing. The table lists fewer than 95,000 clones, less than 85% of them singletons. These data belong to a study of OX40 agonist ivuxolimab in advanced cancers. Study as a whole: Patients received ivuxolimab, an agonistic anti-OX40 (CD134) antibody. Patients assigned to dose escalation were diagnosed with hepatocellular carcinoma, melanoma, renal cell or head and neck cancer.

This chain uses TRBV28 with TRBJ2-4, with 14 bases fitting TRBD2. The sequence came from an adult with an advanced solid tumor such as melanoma, head and neck, liver or kidney cancer. This specimen was CD4+ or CD8+ T cells sorted from blood, taken in a trial of the OX40 agonist ivuxolimab. CDR3 DNA: TGTGCCAGCAGTAGGCAGGGACTAGCGGGGGTGCTAGCCAAAAACATTCAGTACTTC. Protein sequence: CASSRQGLAGVLAKNIQYF.